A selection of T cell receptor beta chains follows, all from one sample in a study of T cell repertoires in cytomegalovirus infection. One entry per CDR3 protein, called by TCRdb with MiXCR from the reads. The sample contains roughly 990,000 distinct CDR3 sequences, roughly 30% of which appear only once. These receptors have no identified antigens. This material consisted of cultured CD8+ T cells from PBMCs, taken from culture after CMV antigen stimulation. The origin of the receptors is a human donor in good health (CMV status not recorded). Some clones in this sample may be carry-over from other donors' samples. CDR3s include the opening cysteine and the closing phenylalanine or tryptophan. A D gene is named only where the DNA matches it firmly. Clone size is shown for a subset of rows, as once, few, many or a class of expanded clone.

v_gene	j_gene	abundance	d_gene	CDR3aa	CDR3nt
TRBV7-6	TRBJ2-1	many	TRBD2	CASSLAGLNEQFF	TGTGCCAGCAGTCTAGCGGGGTTGAATGAGCAGTTCTTC
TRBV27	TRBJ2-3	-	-	CASSFEGGLGDTQYF	TGTGCCAGCAGTTTCGAAGGAGGGCTCGGAGATACGCAGTATTTT
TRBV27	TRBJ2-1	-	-	CATGAGWGEQFF	TGTGCCACGGGGGCGGGGTGGGGTGAGCAGTTCTTC
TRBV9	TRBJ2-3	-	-	CASSARDTDTQYF	TGTGCCAGCAGCGCCCGGGACACAGATACGCAGTATTTT
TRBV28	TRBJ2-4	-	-	CASSPDSYIQYF	TGTGCCAGCAGCCCAGACAGTTACATTCAGTACTTC
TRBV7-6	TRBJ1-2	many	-	CASSPTPGSYGYTF	TGTGCCAGCAGCCCAACCCCTGGAAGCTATGGCTACACCTTC
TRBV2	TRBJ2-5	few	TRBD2	CASSEVELAGAQETQYF	TGTGCCAGCAGTGAAGTGGAACTAGCGGGGGCCCAGGAGACCCAGTACTTC
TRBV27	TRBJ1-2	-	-	CASRHKTGLLYGYTF	TGTGCCAGCAGACATAAGACAGGCCTCTTGTATGGCTACACCTTC
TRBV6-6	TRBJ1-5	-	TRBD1	CASSYSLDREQPQHF	TGTGCCAGCAGTTACTCGCTGGACAGGGAGCAGCCCCAGCATTTT
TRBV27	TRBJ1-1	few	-	CASTPAAGANTEAFF	TGTGCCAGCACCCCCGCGGCAGGGGCTAACACTGAAGCTTTCTTT
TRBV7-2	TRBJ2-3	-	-	CASSLSWDEQYF	TGTGCCAGCAGCTTATCTTGGGATGAGCAGTATTTT
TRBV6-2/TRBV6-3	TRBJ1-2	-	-	CASSPGRGTGYGYTF	TGTGCCAGCAGCCCCGGGAGAGGGACTGGCTATGGCTACACCTTC
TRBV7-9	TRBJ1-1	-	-	CASSGSGTPSNTEAFF	TGTGCCAGCAGCGGTTCCGGGACACCCTCGAACACTGAAGCTTTCTTT
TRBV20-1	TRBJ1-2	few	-	CSARDGQNINYGYTF	TGCAGTGCTAGAGATGGACAGAACATAAACTATGGCTACACCTTC
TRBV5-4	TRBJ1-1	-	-	CASSSEGPEAFF	TGTGCCAGCAGTTCCGAGGGGCCTGAAGCTTTCTTT
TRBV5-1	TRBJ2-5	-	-	CASSPYHGGETQYF	TGCGCCAGCAGCCCCTATCACGGAGGGGAGACCCAGTACTTC
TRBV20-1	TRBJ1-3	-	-	CPFTRTGSSGNTIYF	TGCCCTTTTACTAGGACGGGGAGCTCTGGAAACACCATATATTTT
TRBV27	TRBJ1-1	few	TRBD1	CASSLYRDREEAFF	TGTGCCAGCAGTTTATACCGGGACAGGGAAGAAGCTTTCTTT
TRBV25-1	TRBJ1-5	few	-	CASSESGQISNQPQHF	TGTGCCAGCAGTGAATCCGGACAAATTAGCAATCAGCCCCAGCATTTT
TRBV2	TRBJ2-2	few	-	CASKRGSSSTGELFF	TGTGCCAGCAAAAGGGGCAGTAGTTCAACCGGGGAGCTGTTTTTT
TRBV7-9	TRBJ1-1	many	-	CASREAGNTEAFF	TGTGCCAGCAGGGAGGCAGGGAACACTGAAGCTTTCTTT